These T cell receptor beta chains were read from a single sample in a study of control samples from healthy donors and cancer patients. Sequenced by immunoSEQ multiplex PCR; TCRdb stores in-frame clones only, minus some. Of 75,000 to 95,000 clones in the sample, more than 80% are singletons; the top ten hold approximately 1.5%. Material for sequencing was blood. These receptors originate from a woman aged 25 to 39 in good health. The CDR3 runs from the conserved cysteine through the conserved F or W. Fields, in order: V gene, J gene, D gene, CDR3 protein. D genes are given only for firm matches.

>TRBV9|TRBJ2-2|.
CASSVGLSAGGELFF
>TRBV5-1|TRBJ1-4|.
CASSIGPPSEKLFF
>TRBV28|TRBJ1-2|.
CASTKRGMTYGYTF
>TRBV3-1/TRBV3-2|TRBJ1-1|TRBD1
CASSVRQGNTEAFF
>TRBV5-1|TRBJ2-7|.
CASSSQGLSYEQYF
>TRBV7-7|TRBJ2-7|TRBD2
CASSPTGGSYEQYF
>TRBV5-4|TRBJ2-1|.
CASTLSGVNEQFF
>TRBV6-6|TRBJ1-4|TRBD1
CASRGGQAFNEKLFF
>TRBV14|TRBJ2-1|TRBD2
CASSQDASSGWYNEQFF
>TRBV5-1|TRBJ1-5|.
CASSVKTGQPQHF
>TRBV30|TRBJ2-5|TRBD2
CAWSTPGLMVTQYF
>TRBV7-9|TRBJ2-2|.
CASSLFGGPGELFF
>TRBV24-1|TRBJ2-1|.
CATSPWAADNEQFF
>TRBV30|TRBJ1-1|.
CAWSRTSGEAFF
>TRBV24-1|TRBJ2-7|.
CATSDGGPIYEQYF
>TRBV30|TRBJ1-2|.
CAWLPRLTQRVYGYTF
>TRBV5-8|TRBJ1-2|TRBD1
CASSWGQPTAGYTF
>TRBV5-1|TRBJ1-4|TRBD1
CASRQGARDEKLFF
>TRBV5-1|TRBJ2-3|.
CASTVGSNTDTQYF
>TRBV3-1/TRBV3-2|TRBJ1-2|.
CASSHRSGYTF
>TRBV2|TRBJ2-2|TRBD1
CASSGGTANTGELFF
>TRBV2|TRBJ1-4|TRBD1
CASSRPGQAITNEKLFF
>TRBV7-8|TRBJ1-6|TRBD1
CASSLALGQRNSPLHF
>TRBV18|TRBJ2-1|.
CASSRSGYYNEQFF
>TRBV6-1|TRBJ2-7|.
CASSETAFPVEQYF
>TRBV5-6|TRBJ2-5|TRBD2
CASSRLLAGQEETQYF
>TRBV29-1|TRBJ1-1|.
CSVLRRGNTEAFF
>TRBV3-1/TRBV3-2|TRBJ2-2|TRBD2
CASSLAAGGPSTGELFF